The clone carrying this T cell receptor beta chain has a single count. The entry originates in a study of blood T cell repertoires in COVID-19. Germline CDR1 is MDHEN and CDR2 is SYDVKM. The CDR3 contains 14 residues. J gave up 4 bases and V 8 bases, and 1 base lay outside the gene matches. In the authors' methods: Reference gene primers were amplified, and this amplification served to estimate nucleated cell counts. TCRdb's table, derived via immunoSEQ multiplex PCR, lists solely in-frame clones and lacks some. Clone size and the V and J calls come from that table; the DNA yielded D and trimming. The repertoire holds about 300,000 clones, with about nine tenths as singletons. In Cohort 3, a recovered donor had either two negative PCRs, clearance, or symptom resolution.

The rearrangement links TRBV28 to TRBJ2-1, with 14 bases identical to TRBD2. The specimen was PBMCs or T cells enriched from blood (not recorded which). This clonotype was obtained from a man aged 55 to 70 who had recovered from COVID-19. CDR3 protein: CASGTSGRYNEQFF. The CDR3 region has the DNA TGTGCCAGCGGGACTAGCGGGAGATACAATGAGCAGTTCTTC. Supplemented by reference TRBV28 and TRBJ2-1, the full variable domain reads DVKVTQSSRYLVKRTGEKVFLECVQDMDHENMFWYRQDPGLGLRLIYFSYDVKMKEKGDIPEGYSVSREKKERFSLILESASTNQTSMYLCASGTSGRYNEQFFGPGTRLTVL.